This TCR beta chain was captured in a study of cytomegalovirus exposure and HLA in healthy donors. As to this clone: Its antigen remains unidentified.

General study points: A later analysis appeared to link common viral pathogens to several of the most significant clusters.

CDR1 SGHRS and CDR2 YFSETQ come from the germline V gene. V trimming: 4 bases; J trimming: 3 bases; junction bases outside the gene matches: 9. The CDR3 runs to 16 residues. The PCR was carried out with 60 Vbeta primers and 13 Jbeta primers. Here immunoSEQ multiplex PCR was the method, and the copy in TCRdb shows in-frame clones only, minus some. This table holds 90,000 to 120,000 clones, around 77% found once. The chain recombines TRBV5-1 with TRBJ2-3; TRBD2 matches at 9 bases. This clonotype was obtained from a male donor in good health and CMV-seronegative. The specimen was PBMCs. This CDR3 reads CASSAIAGEGTDTQYF. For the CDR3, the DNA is TGCGCCAGCAGCGCCATAGCGGGAGAGGGGACAGATACGCAGTATTTT.